The clone carrying this T cell receptor beta chain came up a few times. Its antigen is unidentified. This entry belongs to a study of CD8+ T cells in alopecia areata. At the level of the study: Once tofacitinib had been taken for 6 to 18 months, 6 months off drug followed. Whole-study results and caveats: Sharing of TCR sequences between patients (possibly for HLA-related reasons) was less clear than in mice. Scalp data also include sequences from resident alphabeta T cells of normal skin.

Sample treatment: oral pan-JAK inhibitor, 5-10 mg twice daily. Alopecia areata patients provided lesional scalp punch biopsies and peripheral blood. The CDR3 loop spans 14 amino acids. Germline lookup yields CDR1 SGHDT and CDR2 YYEEEE. Trimming left V 4 bases short and J 1 base short, with 10 bases between. Sequencing relied on a cDNA template that was reverse transcribed from extracted RNA. Data came from immunoSEQ multiplex PCR; TCRdb stores just in-frame clones and leaves some out. The sample contains under 95,000 clones, about two thirds of which appear only once. V is TRBV5-6 and J is TRBJ2-3, with a tentative D call TRBD2 (6 bases). Material: CD8+ T cells sorted from blood, obtained between weeks 43 and 45, from a patient treated with tofacitinib. The clonotype comes from a human donor with alopecia areata. CDR3 sequence (DNA): TGTGCCAGCAGCCCGGGGGATGGCACAGATACGCAGTATTTT. Translating it yields CASSPGDGTDTQYF. Full variable domain (outside the CDR3, taken from reference TRBV5-6 and TRBJ2-3): DAGVTQSPTHLIKTRGQQVTLRCSPKSGHDTVSWYQQALGQGPQFIFQYYEEEERQRGNFPDRFSGHQFPNYSSELNVNALLLGDSALYLCASSPGDGTDTQYFGPGTRLTVL.